Following are 8 T cell receptor beta chains from one sample sequenced in a study of beta chain features in type 1 diabetes. Every isolated RNA sample was fully reverse transcribed, so sequencing captured expressed TCRB transcripts. TCRdb keeps only in-frame clones here, not all; method: immunoSEQ multiplex PCR. The data show about 290,000 clones, 8% seen once. Source material: central memory CD4+ T cells from blood. Every receptor here comes from a woman aged 18 to 35 in good health.

V usage is TRBV7-9 and J usage is TRBJ1-1; D is perhaps TRBD1 (5 bases). Germline lookup yields CDR1 SEHNR and CDR2 FQNEAQ (reference sequence). CDR3 length equals 13 residues. Trimming stripped 4 bases from V and 4 bases from J, with 10 bases between. The CDR3 nucleotides read TGTGCCAGCAGCTGGGCAGGGAGCACTGAAGCTTTCTTT. Translating gives CASSWAGSTEAFF.

J is TRBJ2-1 and V is TRBV5-1, with D uncertain. V gave up 2 bases and J gave up 9 bases, with 12 bases separating them. CDR1 and CDR2 from the germline V gene are SGHRS and YFSETQ. This CDR3 spans 13 amino acids. CDR3 nucleotides: TGCGCCAGCAGCTTCAATCCCAATAGTGAGCAGTTCTTC. This sequence encodes CASSFNPNSEQFF.

This clone was detected only a few times. The chain links TRBV4-2 to TRBJ2-6, with TRBD2 matching 16 bases. The CDR3 is 18 amino acids. Looked up from germline, CDR1 is LGHNA and CDR2 is YNFKEQ. With 3 bases clipped from V and 3 bases from J, the junction kept 2 bases outside the gene matches. CDR3: CASSHGTSGRGGANVLTF. CDR3 sequence (DNA): TGTGCCAGCAGCCACGGGACTAGCGGGAGGGGTGGGGCCAACGTCCTGACTTTC.

This clone has at least ten counts. The V gene is TRBV7-3, the J gene TRBJ2-1; the D gene is possibly TRBD2 (5 bases). The CDR3 has 14 residues. V was shortened by 5 bases and J by 9 bases, with 17 bases between the two germline ends. The germline V gene encodes CDR1 SGHTA and CDR2 FQGTGA. The CDR3 sequence is CASSPSGGFSEQFF. The CDR3 bases are TGTGCCAGCAGCCCCTCGGGCGGGTTCAGTGAGCAGTTCTTC. Filled out from reference TRBV7-3 and TRBJ2-1, the complete variable domain reads GAGVSQTPSNKVTEKGKYVELRCDPISGHTALYWYRQSLGQGPEFLIYFQGTGAADDSGLPNDRFFAVRPEGSVSTLKIQRTERGDSAVYLCASSPSGGFSEQFFGPGTRLTVL.

V usage is TRBV5-1 and J usage is TRBJ2-2; no clear D. V lost 0 bases and J 7 bases, leaving 13 bases between the germline ends. This CDR3 contains 15 residues. In germline, CDR1 is SGHRS, CDR2 YFSETQ. The CDR3 loop reads CASSLAGYHGGELFF. DNA of the CDR3: TGCGCCAGCAGCTTGGCCGGGTATCATGGCGGGGAGCTGTTTTTT.

The genes are TRBV7-9 and TRBJ2-3; 7 nucleotides match TRBD2. V gave up 2 bases and J gave up 1 base; unmatched junction bases: 6. Germline V gene data show CDR1 as SEHNR and CDR2 as FQNEAQ (reference sequence). The CDR3 runs to 16 residues. The CDR3 region is CASSLLAGVGTDTQYF. Written as DNA, the CDR3 is TGTGCCAGCAGCTTACTCGCGGGAGTCGGCACAGATACGCAGTATTTT.

The chain carries TRBV11-2 and TRBJ2-3, with D possibly being TRBD2 (6 bases). Germline loops: CDR1 SGHAT, CDR2 FQNNGV. The V gene lost 2 bases and the J gene lost 5 bases, with 11 bases spanning the gap. The length of the CDR3 is 14 residues. CDR3 region: CASSLTAGRDTQYF. The CDR3 nucleotides are TGTGCCAGCAGCTTAACTGCGGGGAGAGATACGCAGTATTTT.

The chain combines TRBV15 with TRBJ1-5; no clear D. V lost 3 bases to trimming and J lost 0 bases, with 6 bases between them. From germline, CDR1 is LNHNV and CDR2 YYDKDF (reference sequence). The CDR3 runs to 14 residues. Here the CDR3 reads CATSRENSNQPQHF. CDR3 DNA: TGTGCCACCAGCAGGGAAAATAGCAATCAGCCCCAGCATTTT.